This is a list of T cell receptor beta chains from one sample in a study of patients and donors after allogeneic stem cell transplantation. TCRdb ran MiXCR on the RT-PCR reads and lists one entry per CDR3 protein. The data contain hundreds of thousands of distinct CDR3 sequences, 15% to 20% of them seen just once; the ten biggest clones take up less than 9.5%. The specimen sequenced was blood, either unsorted or a sorted T cell fraction (not recorded which). The receptors were sampled from a human donor who was either an allogeneic HSCT recipient or a stem cell or donor lymphocyte infusion donor (not recorded which). It is not recorded whose cells these are; they may come from a transplant donor. Each CDR3 is given with its conserved first and last residue. The order of the fields is V gene, D gene, clone size, J gene, CDR3 protein, CDR3 DNA. A D gene is named only where the DNA matches it firmly. The listing skips clone size in some rows; elsewhere it reads once, few, many or a size class.

TRBV6-1	.	few	TRBJ2-3	CASSPDWSTDTQYF	TGTGCCAGCAGCCCCGACTGGAGCACAGATACGCAGTATTTT
TRBV6-5	TRBD2	few	TRBJ2-5	CASSYPTSGVQETQYF	TGTGCCAGCAGTTACCCGACTAGCGGGGTACAAGAGACCCAGTACTTC
TRBV6-1	.	few	TRBJ2-5	CASRQGFQETQYF	TGTGCCAGCAGACAGGGCTTCCAAGAGACCCAGTACTTC
TRBV5-1	TRBD2	few	TRBJ2-1	CASSFGLAAISHEQFF	TGCGCCAGCAGCTTCGGACTAGCGGCGATATCCCATGAGCAGTTCTTC
TRBV4-1	.	.	TRBJ2-5	CASSQDMSGETQYF	TGCGCCAGCAGCCAAGACATGTCGGGAGAGACCCAGTACTTC
TRBV7-2	.	.	TRBJ1-1	CASSPRPVNMNTEAFF	TGTGCCAGCAGCCCCCGGCCCGTCAATATGAACACTGAAGCTTTCTTT
TRBV27	TRBD1	few	TRBJ2-1	CASSPGQGNNEQFF	TGTGCCAGCAGTCCGGGACAGGGCAACAATGAGCAGTTCTTC
TRBV18	TRBD1	.	TRBJ1-1	CASSQRLRTGGMGTEAFF	TGTGCCAGCTCACAACGGCTACGGACAGGGGGCATGGGCACTGAAGCTTTCTTT
TRBV27	.	few	TRBJ1-1	CASRTSTASFF	TGTGCCAGCAGAACAAGTACAGCGTCTTTCTTT
TRBV3-1	.	few	TRBJ1-4	CASSPGQPANEKLFF	TGTGCCAGCAGCCCAGGACAGCCAGCTAATGAAAAACTGTTTTTT
TRBV5-1	.	many	TRBJ1-1	CASSLGPEAFF	TGCGCCAGCAGCCTGGGACCCGAAGCTTTCTTT
TRBV19	.	few	TRBJ2-7	CASSIAGAGFYEQYF	TGTGCCAGTAGTATCGCGGGGGCAGGCTTCTACGAGCAGTACTTC
TRBV7-9	TRBD1	few	TRBJ2-7	CASSKTGAYEQYF	TGTGCCAGCAGTAAGACAGGGGCCTACGAGCAGTACTTC